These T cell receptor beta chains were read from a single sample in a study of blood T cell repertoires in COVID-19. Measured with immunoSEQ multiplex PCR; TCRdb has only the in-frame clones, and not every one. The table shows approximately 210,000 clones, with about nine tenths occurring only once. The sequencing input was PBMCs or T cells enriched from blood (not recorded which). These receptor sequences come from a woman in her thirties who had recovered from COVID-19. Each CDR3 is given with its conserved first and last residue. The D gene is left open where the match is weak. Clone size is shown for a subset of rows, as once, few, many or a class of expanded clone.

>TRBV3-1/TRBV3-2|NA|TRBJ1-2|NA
CASSPGYGYTF
TGTGCCAGCAGCCCGGGGTATGGCTACACCTTC
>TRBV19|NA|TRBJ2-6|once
CASSISRAGANVLTF
TGTGCCAGTAGTATATCCAGGGCTGGGGCCAACGTCCTGACTTTC
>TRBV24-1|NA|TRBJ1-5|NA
CATSPQGNQPQHF
TGTGCCACCAGTCCACAGGGAAATCAGCCCCAGCATTTT
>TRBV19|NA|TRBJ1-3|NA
CASSMTRGGNTIYF
TGTGCCAGTAGTATGACCAGGGGTGGAAACACCATATATTTT
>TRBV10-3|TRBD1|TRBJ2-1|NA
CAISEPGQSSYNEQFF
TGTGCCATCAGTGAGCCGGGACAGAGCTCCTACAATGAGCAGTTCTTC
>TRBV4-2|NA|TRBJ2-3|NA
CASSQNLFGGSDTQYF
TGTGCCAGCAGCCAGAACCTTTTTGGGGGGTCAGATACGCAGTATTTT
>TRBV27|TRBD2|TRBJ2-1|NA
CASSTLIAGRHNEQFF
TGTGCCAGCAGCACACTGATAGCGGGACGACACAATGAGCAGTTCTTC
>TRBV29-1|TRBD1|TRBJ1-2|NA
CSVTRQGSWYGYTF
TGCAGCGTTACCCGACAGGGTTCATGGTATGGCTACACCTTC
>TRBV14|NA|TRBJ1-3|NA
CASSQDLGGYGNTIYF
TGTGCCAGCAGCCAAGATCTTGGGGGGTACGGAAACACCATATATTTT
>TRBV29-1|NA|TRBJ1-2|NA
CSAGGAGFNYGYTF
TGCAGCGCCGGGGGGGCAGGCTTTAACTATGGCTACACCTTC
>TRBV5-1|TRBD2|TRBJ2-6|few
CASSLRASGNSGANVLTF
TGCGCCAGCAGCTTGAGGGCTAGCGGAAACTCTGGGGCCAACGTCCTGACTTTC
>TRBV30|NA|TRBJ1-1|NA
CALEANTEAFF
TGTGCTCTGGAGGCGAACACTGAAGCTTTCTTT
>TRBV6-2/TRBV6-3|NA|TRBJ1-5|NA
CASSYSRQNSNQPQHF
TGTGCCAGCAGTTACTCGAGGCAGAATAGCAATCAGCCCCAGCATTTT
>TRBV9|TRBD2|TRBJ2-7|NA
CASSPTSGGAYEQYF
TGTGCCAGCAGCCCCACTAGCGGAGGGGCGTACGAGCAGTACTTC
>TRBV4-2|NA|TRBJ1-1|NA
CASSQDASEGVGTEAFF
TGTGCCAGCAGCCAAGATGCCAGTGAAGGGGTAGGTACTGAAGCTTTCTTT
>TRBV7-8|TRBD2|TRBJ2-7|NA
CASSSDGILREGNYEQYF
TGTGCCAGCAGCTCGGACGGGATCTTGCGGGAGGGGAACTACGAGCAGTACTTC
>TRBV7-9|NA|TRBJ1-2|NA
CASSSDRTTNYGYTF
TGTGCCAGCAGCTCCGACAGGACAACTAACTATGGCTACACCTTC
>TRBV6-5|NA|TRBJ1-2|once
CASSFLEINGYTF
TGTGCCAGCAGTTTTTTAGAAATTAATGGCTACACCTTC
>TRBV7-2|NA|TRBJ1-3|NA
CASSLSDRSGNTIYF
TGTGCCAGCAGCTTAAGTGACAGATCCGGAAACACCATATATTTT
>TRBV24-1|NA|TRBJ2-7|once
CATAFRGYEQYF
TGTGCCACCGCCTTCAGGGGCTACGAGCAGTACTTC
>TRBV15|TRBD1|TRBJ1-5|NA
CATSRGGTDQPQHF
TGTGCCACCAGCAGAGGGGGGACAGATCAGCCCCAGCATTTT
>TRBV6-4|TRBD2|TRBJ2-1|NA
CASSDSSSGANEQFF
TGTGCCAGCAGTGACTCGTCTAGCGGGGCCAATGAGCAGTTCTTC
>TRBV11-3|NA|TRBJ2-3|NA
CASSYLGGTDTQYF
TGTGCCAGCAGCTACTTAGGGGGCACAGATACGCAGTATTTT
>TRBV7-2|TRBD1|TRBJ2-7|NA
CASSQQGATYEQYF
TGTGCCAGCAGCCAACAGGGGGCTACCTACGAGCAGTACTTC
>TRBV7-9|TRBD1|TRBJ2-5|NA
CASSVVASGTGPETQYF
TGTGCCAGCAGCGTCGTAGCCTCCGGGACAGGGCCGGAGACCCAGTACTTC
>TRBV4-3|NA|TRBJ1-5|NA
CASSQDWGANQPQHF
TGCGCCAGCAGCCAAGATTGGGGAGCCAATCAGCCCCAGCATTTT
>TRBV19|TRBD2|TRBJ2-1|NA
CASSPVAGTSGSYEQFF
TGTGCCAGTAGTCCCGTAGCCGGGACTAGCGGGAGCTATGAGCAGTTCTTC